The 4 T cell receptor beta chains listed next were all sequenced from one sample in a study of blood T cell dynamics during melanoma immunotherapy. This table comes from immunoSEQ multiplex PCR, and its TCRdb copy is limited to in-frame clones, with some not included. The sample records 6,000 to 8,500 clones, 70% to 90% being singletons. Described time point: week 3, after first cycle of checkpoint inhibitor. The sequencing used blood, collected from a patient treated with checkpoint blockade. All receptors derive from a human donor with melanoma.

The chain employs TRBV30 and TRBJ1-6; D unclear. The germline V gene has CDR1 GTSNPN and CDR2 SVGIG (reference sequence). The CDR3 has 15 residues. Trimming pared 5 bases from V and 0 bases from J, leaving 11 bases between. The CDR3 region has the DNA TGTGCCTGGCAAGGCGGCAGCTCCTATAATTCACCCCTCCACTTT. Protein product: CAWQGGSSYNSPLHF. Full variable domain (outside the CDR3, taken from reference TRBV30 and TRBJ1-6): SQTIHQWPATLVQPVGSPLSLECTVEGTSNPNLYWYRQAAGRGLQLLFYSVGIGQISSEVPQNLSASRPQDRQFILSSKKLLLSDSGFYLCAWQGGSSYNSPLHFGNGTRLTVT.

This sequence joins TRBV2 and TRBJ1-4, with TRBD1 matching 7 bases. Germline CDR1 is SNHLY and CDR2 is FYNNEI. The length of the CDR3 is 14 residues. The CDR3 DNA reads TGTGCTGGACAACCGACAGGGCCTAATGAAAAACTGTTTTTT. Amino acid sequence: CAGQPTGPNEKLFF. Combining the CDR3 with reference TRBV2 and TRBJ1-4 gives the whole variable domain EPEVTQTPSHQVTQMGQEVILRCVPISNHLYFYWYRQILGQKVEFLVSFYNNEISEKSEIFDDQFSVERPDGSNFTLKIRSTKLEDSAMYFCAGQPTGPNEKLFFGSGTQLSVL.

The J gene is TRBJ1-5, the V gene TRBV5-6, with a tentative D call TRBD1 (6 bases). Trimming stripped 2 bases from V and 0 bases from J, with 12 bases between. CDR1 is SGHDT, CDR2 YYEEEE, per germline. CDR3 length: 16 amino acids. CDR3: CASSFYRDYSNQPQHF. In DNA form, the CDR3 reads TGTGCCAGCAGCTTCTACAGGGATTATAGCAATCAGCCCCAGCATTTT.

This clone has a handful of counts. The chain uses TRBV29-1 and TRBJ1-5, with D maybe TRBD1 (6 bases). The V end was cut by 7 bases, the J end by 1 base, with 11 bases between. This CDR3 comprises 13 residues. CDR1 and CDR2 (germline): SQVTM, ANQGSEA. CDR3 DNA sequence: TGCAGCGCCGCAGGGGACAGCAATCAGCCCCAGCATTTT. This codes for CSAAGDSNQPQHF.